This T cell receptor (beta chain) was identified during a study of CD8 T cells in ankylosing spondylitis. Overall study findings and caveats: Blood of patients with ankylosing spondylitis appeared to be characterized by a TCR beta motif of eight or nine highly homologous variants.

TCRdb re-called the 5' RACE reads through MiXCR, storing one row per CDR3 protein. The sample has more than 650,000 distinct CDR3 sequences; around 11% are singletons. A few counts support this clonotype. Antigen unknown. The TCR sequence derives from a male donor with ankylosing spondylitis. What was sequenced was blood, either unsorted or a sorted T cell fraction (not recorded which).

DNA of the CDR3: TGTGCCAGCAGCTGGAACCGCCAGACGTACTCCTACAATGAGCAGTTCTTC. Its translation is CASSWNRQTYSYNEQFF. The V gene is TRBV7-8, the J gene TRBJ2-1; D gene uncertain. This CDR3 has 17 amino acids. Between the trimmed V and J ends, which lost 4 bases and 0 bases, there was a span of 16 bases. Germline V gives CDR1 SGHVS, CDR2 FQNEAQ. The whole variable domain, remainder taken from reference TRBV7-8 and TRBJ2-1, is GAGVSQSPRYKVAKRGQDVALRCDPISGHVSLFWYQQALGQGPEFLTYFQNEAQLDKSGLPSDRFFAERPEGSVSTLKIQRTQQEDSAVYLCASSWNRQTYSYNEQFFGPGTRLTVL.